The rows below give T cell receptor beta chains drawn from one sample of a study of blood T cell repertoires in COVID-19. TCRdb keeps only in-frame clones here, not all; method: immunoSEQ multiplex PCR. The data contain more than 200,000 clones, around 85% of them singletons. Input material: peripheral blood. The receptors come from a man in his forties with acute or convalescent COVID-19. Both conserved end residues are part of each CDR3. D genes are given only for firm matches.

-	TRBV7-9	TRBJ2-6	CASSSQSRVSGANVLTF
TRBD1	TRBV6-1	TRBJ1-4	CASSGGQGVSSGEKLFF
-	TRBV5-1	TRBJ1-2	CASSLNSYGYTF
TRBD1	TRBV28	TRBJ2-7	CASSSPPGGIYEQYF
-	TRBV27	TRBJ1-5	CASSLTVFTPQHF
TRBD2	TRBV29-1	TRBJ2-1	CSVEGTSGRALSSYNEQFF
TRBD2	TRBV3-1/TRBV3-2	TRBJ2-1	CASARGVSSYNEQFF
TRBD2	TRBV5-1	TRBJ2-6	CASSLRVAGAGSGANVLTF
-	TRBV5-1	TRBJ1-3	CASSLGQSLSGNTIYF
-	TRBV7-3	TRBJ2-3	CASSLTGQDTQYF
-	TRBV5-4	TRBJ1-1	CASSLGPDPRDTEAFF